This T cell receptor beta chain was obtained from a study of T cell changes during pregnancy in multiple sclerosis. V dropped 6 bases and J dropped 2; count of bases not matched to a gene: 4. Germline assignment: CDR1 SNHLY and CDR2 FYNNEI. The CDR3 is made up of 14 amino acids. TCRdb keeps only in-frame clones here, not all; method: immunoSEQ multiplex PCR. The sample gives some 130,000 clones, less than 97% of which show up once; less than 0.55% is in the top ten. The chain recombines TRBV2 with TRBJ1-5; 7 bases are shared with TRBD1. Source: peripheral blood, taken after pregnancy. The TCR originated in a female donor with multiple sclerosis, enrolled in a pregnancy study. CDR3 amino acids: CASRDDRGNQPQHF. The CDR3 DNA reads as TGTGCCAGCAGAGACGACAGGGGCAATCAGCCCCAGCATTTT.